Included here is one T cell receptor beta chain sequence, with context. Its specificity is unknown. The data stem from a study of cytomegalovirus exposure and HLA in healthy donors. Looking at the study overall: Later analysis reported that the roughly 120 validation repertoires shared the platform of the approximately 620 first-cohort repertoires.

Study-level points and caveats: A few of the chains that were CMV-associated were confirmed in vitro to be specific for CMV antigens. Rare TCR sequences predominated, though certain public TCRs were found in many donors. The study put 150 to 200 TCR beta chains on its list as cytomegalovirus-associated.

CDR3 length: 15 residues. The ends lost 2 bases at V and 5 bases at J; junction bases unmatched: 3. Germline V gene sequence: CDR1 SGDLS, CDR2 YYNGEE. Using immunoSEQ multiplex PCR, the repertoire was profiled, and TCRdb retains in-frame clones only, with some absent. The sample lists 86,000 or so clones; about 96% were seen once. The chain couples TRBV9 to TRBJ2-1; 11 bases are a match to TRBD2. The receptor comes from a man aged 18 to 29 in good health and CMV-seropositive. The sample comprised PBMCs. The CDR3 nucleotides read TGTGCCAGCAGCGTGGGACTAGCGGACCACAATGAGCAGTTCTTC. It encodes CASSVGLADHNEQFF.